These T cell receptor beta chains were read from a single sample in a study of regulatory T cells in long-lasting Graves disease. TCRdb recomputed calls from the multiplex PCR reads with MiXCR, one row per CDR3 protein. Of a few hundred thousand distinct CDR3 sequences listed, roughly 25% are singletons. The starting material was peripheral blood mononuclear cells (PBMCs), obtained when the disease was refractory, from a patient treated with antithyroid drugs. The origin of the receptors is a woman aged 40-49 years with Graves disease. CDR3s include the opening cysteine and the closing phenylalanine or tryptophan. Each record gives: J gene, D gene, clone size, CDR3 length, V gene, CDR3 DNA, CDR3 protein. The D gene is left open where the match is weak. Where a row states a size, it is once, few, many or the class of an expanded clone; other rows omit it.

TRBJ1-4	TRBD1	-	19	TRBV28	TGTGCCAGCAGTTACTCAACACAGGGGGGGGGGCTCAGTAATGAAAAACTGTTTTTT	CASSYSTQGGGLSNEKLFF
TRBJ1-2	-	-	13	TRBV7-3	TGTGCCAGCAGCTTAAAGGACGCGTCGGGCTACACCTTC	CASSLKDASGYTF
TRBJ2-7	-	few	15	TRBV7-3	TGTGCCAGCAGCTTAGGTACTAGTCCCGGCTACGAGCAGTACTTC	CASSLGTSPGYEQYF
TRBJ1-5	TRBD1	many	12	TRBV28	TGTGCCAGCAGTCGGACAGGCCAGCCCCAGCATTTT	CASSRTGQPQHF
TRBJ2-7	-	many	18	TRBV6-1	TGTGCCAGCAGTGAAAGGGCGGTGGGCTACACCCGTCCCTACGAGCAGTACTTC	CASSERAVGYTRPYEQYF
TRBJ2-7	TRBD1	many	12	TRBV10-3	TGTGCCATTGGCCGGGACAGCTACGAGCAGTACTTC	CAIGRDSYEQYF
TRBJ2-1	TRBD2	few	16	TRBV28	TGTGCCAGCAGTCGGGCGGGAGGGCCCTCCTACAATGAGCAGTTCTTC	CASSRAGGPSYNEQFF
TRBJ2-1	TRBD2	few	14	TRBV20-1	TGCAGTGCTATGGGACTAGCTATCTTCAATGAGCAGTTCTTC	CSAMGLAIFNEQFF
TRBJ1-2	-	few	15	TRBV27	TGTGCCAGCAGTTTATCCATGGGCGCACAATATGGCTACACCTTC	CASSLSMGAQYGYTF
TRBJ1-5	-	many	13	TRBV5-6	TGTGCCAGCAGCTTGAGGCCGGACGGGCCCCAGCATTTT	CASSLRPDGPQHF
TRBJ2-2	-	-	12	TRBV7-9	TGTGCCAGCAGCTTAAGTCAGGGGGAGCTGTTTTTT	CASSLSQGELFF
TRBJ2-2	TRBD2	many	15	TRBV2	TGTGCCAGCAGCAATGGGGGGGGGTCCTCCGGGGAGCTGTTTTTT	CASSNGGGSSGELFF
TRBJ1-5	-	few	16	TRBV15	TGTGCCACCAGCAGAGATCTGCGCCTCAGCAATCAGCCCCAGCATTTT	CATSRDLRLSNQPQHF
TRBJ2-1	TRBD2	-	16	TRBV11-3	TGTGCCCCCTGGGGAGCGAGCGGGAGACGGGCGAATGAGCAGTTCTTC	CAPWGASGRRANEQFF
TRBJ1-2	-	many	12	TRBV2	TGTGCCAGCAGTGAATTGGGGATAGGCTACACCTTC	CASSELGIGYTF
TRBJ1-5	-	few	18	TRBV27	TGTGCCAGCAGTTTATTCTTCGGGCAGGGAAGGGGCAATCAGCCCCAGCATTTT	CASSLFFGQGRGNQPQHF
TRBJ2-5	-	many	14	TRBV19	TGTGCCAGTAGTACGGACAGACCACAAGAGACCCAGTACTTC	CASSTDRPQETQYF
TRBJ2-2	-	-	15	TRBV19	TGTGCCAGTAGTATAAAGGTAGCGAGCACCGGGGAGCTGTTTTTT	CASSIKVASTGELFF
TRBJ1-6	-	many	18	TRBV15	TGTGCCACCAGCCCCCAGAAGGAGGGCAGGGGAAGGTATTCACCCCTCCACTTT	CATSPQKEGRGRYSPLHF
TRBJ1-1	-	-	18	TRBV5-5	TGTGCCAGCAGCCCCCCACGTTGGGGGGCGCGGAGTAACACTGAAGCTTTCTTT	CASSPPRWGARSNTEAFF
TRBJ1-1	-	-	14	TRBV12-3/TRBV12-4	TGTGCCAGCAGTTTGGGAGGGGTGAACGCTGAAGCTTTCTTT	CASSLGGVNAEAFF
TRBJ1-1	-	-	14	TRBV6-2/TRBV6-3	TGTGCCAGCAGTTACGCCGGGGGGAACACTGAAGCTTTCTTT	CASSYAGGNTEAFF
TRBJ2-4	TRBD2	few	15	TRBV20-1	TGCAGTGCCCAAAGGGCGGGAGTAGCCAAAAACATTCAGTACTTC	CSAQRAGVAKNIQYF
TRBJ1-1	TRBD1	few	15	TRBV6-5	TGTGCCAGCAGTTACTCCGTGACAGGGTACACTGAAGCTTTCTTT	CASSYSVTGYTEAFF
TRBJ2-2	TRBD2	few	17	TRBV28	TGTGCCAGCAGTTTCAAGCGGGAGGGCCGTCACACCGGGGAGCTGTTTTTT	CASSFKREGRHTGELFF
TRBJ2-7	-	-	15	TRBV4-2	TGTGCCAGCAGTCCAGGAGGACGGAACTCCTACGAGCAGTACTTC	CASSPGGRNSYEQYF
TRBJ2-7	-	many	14	TRBV12-3/TRBV12-4	TGTGCCAGCACCCCCGCCGAAGAGCACTACGAGCAGTACTTC	CASTPAEEHYEQYF
TRBJ1-1	-	-	13	TRBV9	TGTGCCAGCAGCGGACCCGACGGAACTGAAGCTTTCTTT	CASSGPDGTEAFF
TRBJ1-2	-	-	13	TRBV28	TGTGCCAGCAGTCAAAGGACTAACTATGGCTACACCTTC	CASSQRTNYGYTF